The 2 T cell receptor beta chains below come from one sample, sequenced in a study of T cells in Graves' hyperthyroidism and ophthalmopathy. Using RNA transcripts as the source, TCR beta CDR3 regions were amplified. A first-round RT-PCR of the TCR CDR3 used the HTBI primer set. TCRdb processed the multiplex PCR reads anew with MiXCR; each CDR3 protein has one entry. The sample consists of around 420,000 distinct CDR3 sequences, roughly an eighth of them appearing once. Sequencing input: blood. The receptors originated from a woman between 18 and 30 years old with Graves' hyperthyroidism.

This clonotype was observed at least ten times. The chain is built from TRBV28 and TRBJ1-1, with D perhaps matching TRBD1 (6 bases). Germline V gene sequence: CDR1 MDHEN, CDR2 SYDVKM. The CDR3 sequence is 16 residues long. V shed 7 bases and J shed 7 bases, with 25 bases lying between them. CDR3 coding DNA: TGTGCCAGCACCCTGCGGGGGCGCGGATCCCCCGGTGAAGCTTTCTTT. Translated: CASTLRGRGSPGEAFF.

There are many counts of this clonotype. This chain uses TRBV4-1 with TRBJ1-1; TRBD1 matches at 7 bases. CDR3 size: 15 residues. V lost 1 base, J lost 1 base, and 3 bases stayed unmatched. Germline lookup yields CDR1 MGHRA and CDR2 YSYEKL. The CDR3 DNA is TGCGCCAGCAGCCAAGCCCGGACAGGGAACACTGAAGCTTTCTTT. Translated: CASSQARTGNTEAFF.